This T cell receptor beta chain was retrieved from a study of CD8+CD57+ T cells in acquired aplastic anemia. Patients sequenced had flow cytometry evidence of CD8+CD57+ cell expansion. On this clonotype itself: One junction end does not reproduce the germline sequence, and a read error may be involved.

Using genomic DNA as the template, TCR beta VDJ and CDR3 profiling was carried out. A single record per CDR3 protein comes from TCRdb applying MiXCR to the reads. Seen here are 300,000 or so distinct CDR3 sequences, under 60% observed once, and the top ten hold around 1.2%. Germline CDR1 and CDR2: LGHNA and YNFKEQ. This CDR3 has 14 amino acids. V and J are TRBV4-2 and TRBJ2-1; a weak D match, TRBD2 (6 bases). Sequences were obtained from sorted CD4+, CD8+, or CD8+CD57+ T cells (not recorded which) from PBMCs. The sequence was obtained from a human donor with aplastic anemia. As DNA, the CDR3 is TGTGCCAGAAGCCAAGGACTAAGTTACAATGAGCAGTCCTTC. Its translation: CARSQGLSYNEQSF.